This T cell receptor (beta chain) was captured by sequencing in a study of blood T cell repertoires in COVID-19. Study overall: Researchers got acute and convalescent COVID-19 samples from the United States, Italy and Spain. PBMCs, B-cell-depleted T cells, or T cells provided the cDNA or gDNA that made up the material.

Membership in each cohort depended on participant-reported clinical history. Cohort 3 donors counted as recovered after two negative PCRs, clearance, or resolved symptoms. The CDR3 contains 13 residues. V lost 5 bases, J lost 8 bases, and 8 bases stayed unmatched. In germline, CDR1 is SGHNT, CDR2 YENEEA. The method was immunoSEQ multiplex PCR; TCRdb's version includes in-frame clones alone and lacks a portion of them. The sample consists of 350,000 or so clones, more than 90% of them appearing once. This sequence was found in a young woman who had recovered from COVID-19. V usage is TRBV11-3 and J usage is TRBJ1-1, with 7 bases identical to TRBD1. Sequencing was performed on PBMCs or T cells enriched from blood (not recorded which). The CDR3 is CASSRDRVAEAFF. CDR3 DNA sequence: TGTGCCAGCAGCAGAGACAGGGTTGCGGAAGCTTTCTTT.